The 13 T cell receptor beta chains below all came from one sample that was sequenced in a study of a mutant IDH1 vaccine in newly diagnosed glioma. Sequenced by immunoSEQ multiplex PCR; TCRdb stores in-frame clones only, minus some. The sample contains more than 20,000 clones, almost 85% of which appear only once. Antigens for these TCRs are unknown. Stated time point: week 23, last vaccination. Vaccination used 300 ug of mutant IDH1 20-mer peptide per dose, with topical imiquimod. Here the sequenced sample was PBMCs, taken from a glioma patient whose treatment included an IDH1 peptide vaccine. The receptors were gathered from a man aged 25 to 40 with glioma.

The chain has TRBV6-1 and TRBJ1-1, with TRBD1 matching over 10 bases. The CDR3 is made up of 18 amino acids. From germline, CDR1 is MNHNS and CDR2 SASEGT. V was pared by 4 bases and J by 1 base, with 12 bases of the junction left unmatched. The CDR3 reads CASSGSFGQGGRNTEAFF. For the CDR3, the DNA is TGTGCCAGCAGTGGTTCTTTTGGACAGGGGGGAAGGAACACTGAAGCTTTCTTT.

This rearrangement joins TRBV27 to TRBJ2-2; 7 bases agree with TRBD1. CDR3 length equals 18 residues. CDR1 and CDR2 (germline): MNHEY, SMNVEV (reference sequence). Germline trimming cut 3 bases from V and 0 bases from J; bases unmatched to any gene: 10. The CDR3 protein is CASSFLRGQGANTGELFF. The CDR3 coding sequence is TGTGCCAGCAGTTTTCTTCGCGGGCAGGGGGCGAACACCGGGGAGCTGTTTTTT.

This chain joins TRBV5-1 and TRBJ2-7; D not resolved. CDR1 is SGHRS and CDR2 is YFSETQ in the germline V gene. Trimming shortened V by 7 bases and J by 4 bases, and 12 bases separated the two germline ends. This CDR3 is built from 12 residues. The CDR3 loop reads CASGQEIYEQYF. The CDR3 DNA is TGCGCCAGCGGGCAGGAGATTTACGAGCAGTACTTC.

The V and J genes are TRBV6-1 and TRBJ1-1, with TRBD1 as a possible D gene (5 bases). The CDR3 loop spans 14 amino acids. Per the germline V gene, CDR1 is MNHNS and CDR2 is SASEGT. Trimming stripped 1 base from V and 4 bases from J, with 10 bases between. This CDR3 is CASSEEGKGTEAFF. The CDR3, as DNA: TGTGCCAGCAGTGAAGAGGGGAAGGGCACTGAAGCTTTCTTT.

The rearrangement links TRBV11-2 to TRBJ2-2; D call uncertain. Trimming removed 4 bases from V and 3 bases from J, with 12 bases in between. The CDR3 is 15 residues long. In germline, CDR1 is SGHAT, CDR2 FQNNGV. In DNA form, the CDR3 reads TGTGCCAGCAGCTCGACACGGAAGGACACCGGGGAGCTGTTTTTT. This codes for CASSSTRKDTGELFF.

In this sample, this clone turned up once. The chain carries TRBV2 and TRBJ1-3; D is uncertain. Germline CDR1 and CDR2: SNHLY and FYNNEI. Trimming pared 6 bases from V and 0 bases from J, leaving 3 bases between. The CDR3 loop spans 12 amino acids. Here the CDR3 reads CASSFSGNTIYF. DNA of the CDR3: TGTGCCAGCAGCTTCTCTGGAAACACCATATATTTT.

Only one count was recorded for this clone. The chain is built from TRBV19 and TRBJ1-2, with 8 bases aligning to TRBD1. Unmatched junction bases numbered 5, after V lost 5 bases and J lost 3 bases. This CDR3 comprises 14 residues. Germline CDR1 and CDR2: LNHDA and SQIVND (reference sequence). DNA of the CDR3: TGTGCCAGTAGTCCAGGACAGGGACACTATGGCTACACCTTC. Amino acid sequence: CASSPGQGHYGYTF.

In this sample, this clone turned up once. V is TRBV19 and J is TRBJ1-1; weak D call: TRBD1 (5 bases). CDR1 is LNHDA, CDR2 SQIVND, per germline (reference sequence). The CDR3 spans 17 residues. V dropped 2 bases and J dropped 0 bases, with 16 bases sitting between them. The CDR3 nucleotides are TGTGCCAGTAGTATAATGCAGGGACCTGATTTGAACACTGAAGCTTTCTTT. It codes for CASSIMQGPDLNTEAFF.

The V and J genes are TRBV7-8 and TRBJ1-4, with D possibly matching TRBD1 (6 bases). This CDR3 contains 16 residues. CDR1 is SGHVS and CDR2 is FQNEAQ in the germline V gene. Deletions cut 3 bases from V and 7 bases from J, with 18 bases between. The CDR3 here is CASSLGQGRRGEKLFF. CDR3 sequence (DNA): TGTGCCAGCAGCTTGGGGCAGGGGCGCCGTGGTGAAAAACTGTTTTTT.

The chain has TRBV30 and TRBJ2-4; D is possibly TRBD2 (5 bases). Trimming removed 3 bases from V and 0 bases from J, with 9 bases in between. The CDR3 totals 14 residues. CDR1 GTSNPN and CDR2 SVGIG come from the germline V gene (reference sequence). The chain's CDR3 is CAWSSGLAKNIQYF. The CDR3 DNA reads TGTGCCTGGAGCTCCGGACTAGCCAAAAACATTCAGTACTTC. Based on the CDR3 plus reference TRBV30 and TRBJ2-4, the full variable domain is SQTIHQWPATLVQPVGSPLSLECTVEGTSNPNLYWYRQAAGRGLQLLFYSVGIGQISSEVPQNLSASRPQDRQFILSSKKLLLSDSGFYLCAWSSGLAKNIQYFGAGTRLSVL.

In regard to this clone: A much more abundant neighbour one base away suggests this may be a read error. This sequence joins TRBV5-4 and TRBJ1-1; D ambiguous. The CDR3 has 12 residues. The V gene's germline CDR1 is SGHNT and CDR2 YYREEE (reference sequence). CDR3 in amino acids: CASRKENAEAFF. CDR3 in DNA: TGTGCCAGCAGAAAAGAGAACGCTGAAGCTTTCTTT.

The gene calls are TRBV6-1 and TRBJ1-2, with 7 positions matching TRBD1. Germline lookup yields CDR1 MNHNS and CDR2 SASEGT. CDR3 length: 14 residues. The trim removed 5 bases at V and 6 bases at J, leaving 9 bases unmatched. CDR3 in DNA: TGTGCCAGCAGTATCGGACAGGCTAGGGATGGCTACACCTTC. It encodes CASSIGQARDGYTF.

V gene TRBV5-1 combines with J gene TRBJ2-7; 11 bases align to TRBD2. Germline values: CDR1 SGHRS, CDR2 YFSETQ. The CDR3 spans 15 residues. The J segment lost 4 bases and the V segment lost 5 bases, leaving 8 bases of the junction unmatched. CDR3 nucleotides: TGCGCCAGCAGGGCGGGGACTAGCGGTTTGTACGAGCAGTACTTC. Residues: CASRAGTSGLYEQYF.